The 15 T cell receptor beta chains below all came from one sample that was sequenced in a study of T cells in Graves' hyperthyroidism and ophthalmopathy. Researchers amplified the TCR beta CDR3 regions from RNA transcripts. TCR CDR3 regions were first amplified by RT-PCR with HTBI primers. TCRdb fed the multiplex PCR reads into MiXCR, producing one record per CDR3 protein. Of about 560,000 distinct CDR3 sequences listed, over 15% are singletons. The sample consisted of blood. The receptors were sampled from a woman aged 18-30 years with Graves' hyperthyroidism.

This clonotype has a handful of counts. The chain combines TRBV20-1 with TRBJ2-7; D is tentatively TRBD1 or TRBD2 (5 bases each). Trimming pared 3 bases from V and 4 bases from J, leaving 28 bases between. This CDR3 is built from 18 residues. From germline, CDR1 is DFQATT and CDR2 SNEGSKA (reference sequence). Written as DNA, the CDR3 is TGCAGTGCTAGGGCCGGGACGGAAGGGGAGAATTTAAAGTACGAGCAGTACTTC. Protein: CSARAGTEGENLKYEQYF.

This clonotype has ten or more counts. V gene TRBV2 combines with J gene TRBJ1-1; D uncertain. Germline assignment: CDR1 SNHLY and CDR2 FYNNEI. The CDR3 has 11 amino acids. V lost 8 bases and J 5 bases, leaving 9 bases between the germline ends. CDR3 coding DNA: TGTGCCAGCGGACTTGGGACTGAAGCTTTCTTT. It encodes CASGLGTEAFF.

This clonotype was detected only a few times. V is TRBV28 and J is TRBJ1-1; D call uncertain. The CDR3 has 12 amino acids. V was clipped by 11 bases and J by 1 base, with 11 bases between them. CDR1 MDHEN and CDR2 SYDVKM come from the germline V gene. This CDR3 reads CAVRTGNTEAFF. CDR3 in DNA: TGTGCCGTACGGACGGGGAACACTGAAGCTTTCTTT.

The sample holds many counts of this clonotype. The chain carries TRBV5-1 and TRBJ2-7; TRBD1 matches 8 bases. The germline V gene has CDR1 SGHRS and CDR2 YFSETQ. The CDR3 has 14 residues. V lost 4 bases and J lost 1; bases outside the gene matches: 4. The CDR3: CASSNGQGSYEQYF. The CDR3 DNA follows: TGCGCCAGCAGCAACGGACAGGGATCCTACGAGCAGTACTTC.

The gene calls are TRBV20-1 and TRBJ2-6; either TRBD1 or TRBD2 may supply D (6 bases each). This CDR3 is 15 amino acids long. Per germline, CDR1 DFQATT and CDR2 SNEGSKA (reference sequence). V shed 7 bases and J shed 2 bases, with 15 bases lying between them. The CDR3 here is CSGEVGGAGANVLTF. In nucleotides, the CDR3 is TGCAGTGGAGAGGTGGGGGGCGCTGGGGCCAACGTCCTGACTTTC.

This clonotype was counted at least ten times. The chain links TRBV5-1 to TRBJ2-3; D remains ambiguous. This CDR3 has 14 amino acids. Trimming pared 4 bases from V and 2 bases from J, leaving 11 bases between. Germline CDR1 is SGHRS and CDR2 is YFSETQ. The CDR3 DNA reads as TGCGCCAGCAGCGTGACTGGCGACACAGATACGCAGTATTTT. Translation: CASSVTGDTDTQYF.

This clonotype was detected ten times or more. This sequence joins TRBV11-2 and TRBJ1-2, with D unclear. CDR1 and CDR2 from the germline V gene are SGHAT and FQNNGV. Trimming took 0 bases from V and 2 from J, leaving 10 bases between them. This CDR3 is built from 15 residues. CDR3 sequence: CASSLEYPRNYGYTF. CDR3 DNA: TGTGCCAGCAGCTTAGAGTACCCCAGAAACTATGGCTACACCTTC.

This clonotype appeared many times. The chain recombines TRBV6-2 or TRBV6-3 with TRBJ2-7; 7 nucleotides match TRBD1. The ends lost 5 bases at V and 7 bases at J; junction bases unmatched: 17. Germline CDR1 reads MNHEY; CDR2 reads SVGEGT. The CDR3 has 16 amino acids. CDR3 coding DNA: TGTGCCAGCAGTCGTCTCGGACAGGTGAGGGTTCTGGAGCAGTACTTC. Protein: CASSRLGQVRVLEQYF.

This clonotype has a count of ten or more. The rearrangement joins TRBV6-2 or TRBV6-3 to TRBJ2-7, with 7 bases aligning to TRBD2. This CDR3 comprises 14 residues. Germline trimming cut 2 bases from V and 3 bases from J; bases unmatched to any gene: 4. Germline loops: CDR1 MNHEY, CDR2 SVGEGT. CDR3 amino acids: CASSYGGEGYEQYF. CDR3 coding DNA: TGTGCCAGCAGTTACGGCGGGGAGGGCTACGAGCAGTACTTC.

This clonotype turned up a few times. This chain uses TRBV3-1 with TRBJ1-5; D call uncertain. V shed 1 base and J shed 0 bases, with 7 bases lying between them. CDR3 size: 15 residues. The germline V gene encodes CDR1 LGHDT and CDR2 YNNKEL (reference sequence). CDR3 sequence reads: CASSQGRFSNQPQHF. The DNA of the CDR3 is TGTGCCAGCAGCCAAGGGAGGTTTAGCAATCAGCCCCAGCATTTT.

The chain carries TRBV10-1 and TRBJ2-2; D gene uncertain. From germline, CDR1 is WNHNN and CDR2 SYGVQD (reference sequence). The CDR3 runs 13 residues. V was clipped by 2 bases and J by 7 bases, with 8 bases between them. CDR3 amino acids: CASSEEVYGELFF. DNA for the CDR3: TGCGCCAGCAGTGAGGAGGTCTACGGGGAGCTGTTTTTT.

The chain is built from TRBV2 and TRBJ2-7; perhaps TRBD1 as D (5 bases). Germline V gene data show CDR1 as SNHLY and CDR2 as FYNNEI. This CDR3 is built from 14 residues. V lost 3 bases and J 5 bases, leaving 14 bases between the germline ends. DNA for the CDR3: TGTGCCAGCAGTGATGGGCAGGGCCATGACGAGCAGTACTTC. Its protein product is CASSDGQGHDEQYF.

The rearrangement links TRBV4-1 to TRBJ1-2; the D gene is possibly TRBD1 (5 bases). V lost 1 base and J 7 bases, leaving 16 bases between the germline ends. There are 15 residues in the CDR3. The germline gives CDR1 MGHRA, CDR2 YSYEKL. Written as DNA, the CDR3 is TGCGCCAGCAGCCAAGCTTACAGAGGGGAGGTTGGCTACACCTTC. Its translation: CASSQAYRGEVGYTF.

The CDR3 region is CASSHRNEKLFF. CDR3 nucleotide sequence: TGTGCCAGCAGCCACCGGAATGAAAAACTGTTTTTT. The chain is built from TRBV5-6 and TRBJ1-4; the D is unclear. V was shortened by 4 bases and J by 5 bases, with 6 bases between the two germline ends. The CDR3 runs 12 residues. Germline V gives CDR1 SGHDT, CDR2 YYEEEE.

This clonotype was counted many times. V usage is TRBV6-1 and J usage is TRBJ2-1; 8 bases agree with TRBD2. The V gene's germline CDR1 is MNHNS and CDR2 SASEGT. The CDR3 is 16 amino acids. The trim removed 7 bases at V and 2 bases at J, leaving 10 bases unmatched. The CDR3 nucleotides are TGTGCCAGCACCCTTGGGGCGGGAGGCGCCTACAATGAGCAGTTCTTC. It specifies CASTLGAGGAYNEQFF.